Listed below are T cell receptor beta chains from one sample, sequenced in a study of CD8 T cells in ankylosing spondylitis. TCRdb fed the 5' RACE reads into MiXCR, producing one record per CDR3 protein. This table has 150,000 to 200,000 distinct CDR3 sequences, about 32% appearing once. The sequencing input was synovial fluid, either unsorted or a sorted T cell fraction (not recorded which). Source of these receptors: a male donor with ankylosing spondylitis. Each CDR3 is given with its conserved first and last residue. D genes are given only for firm matches. Size is omitted from some rows. Given values are once, few, many or a class for expanded clones.

D gene: .
V gene: TRBV7-7
clone size: .
J gene: TRBJ2-3
CDR3 length: 13
CDR3 protein: CASSQAEADTQYF
CDR3 DNA: TGTGCCAGCAGCCAGGCCGAAGCAGATACGCAGTATTTT

D gene: TRBD1
V gene: TRBV10-3
clone size: .
J gene: TRBJ1-4
CDR3 length: 13
CDR3 protein: CAARTGPNEKLFF
CDR3 DNA: TGTGCCGCCCGGACAGGGCCGAATGAAAAACTGTTTTTT

D gene: .
V gene: TRBV15
clone size: .
J gene: TRBJ1-5
CDR3 length: 17
CDR3 protein: CATSRQPSQDITQPQHF
CDR3 DNA: TGTGCCACCAGCAGACAACCTTCTCAGGACATCACTCAGCCCCAGCATTTT

D gene: .
V gene: TRBV20-1
clone size: few
J gene: TRBJ2-3
CDR3 length: 14
CDR3 protein: CSAPPAQIADTQYF
CDR3 DNA: TGCAGTGCTCCACCTGCCCAAATAGCAGATACGCAGTATTTT

D gene: TRBD1
V gene: TRBV20-1
clone size: .
J gene: TRBJ1-2
CDR3 length: 14
CDR3 protein: CSATAQRTGSSYTF
CDR3 DNA: TGCAGTGCTACTGCCCAGAGGACAGGGTCGAGCTACACCTTC

D gene: .
V gene: TRBV6-1
clone size: .
J gene: TRBJ2-4
CDR3 length: 12
CDR3 protein: CASSESKNIQYF
CDR3 DNA: TGTGCCAGCAGTGAATCCAAAAACATTCAGTACTTC

D gene: .
V gene: TRBV5-6
clone size: .
J gene: TRBJ1-3
CDR3 length: 15
CDR3 protein: CASSLFAITGNTIYF
CDR3 DNA: TGTGCCAGCAGCTTATTTGCAATCACTGGAAACACCATATATTTT

D gene: .
V gene: TRBV5-1
clone size: .
J gene: TRBJ1-2
CDR3 length: 15
CDR3 protein: CASRAGDPTGYGYTF
CDR3 DNA: TGCGCCAGCAGAGCTGGGGATCCGACTGGCTATGGCTACACCTTC

D gene: .
V gene: TRBV3-1
clone size: .
J gene: TRBJ2-2
CDR3 length: 13
CDR3 protein: CASSQEGRGELFF
CDR3 DNA: TGTGCCAGCAGCCAAGAGGGACGCGGGGAGCTGTTTTTT

D gene: .
V gene: TRBV6-5
clone size: .
J gene: TRBJ2-6
CDR3 length: 16
CDR3 protein: CASSYGARSGANVLTF
CDR3 DNA: TGTGCCAGCAGTTACGGGGCACGCTCTGGGGCCAACGTCCTGACTTTC

D gene: .
V gene: TRBV7-9
clone size: .
J gene: TRBJ1-1
CDR3 length: 14
CDR3 protein: CASSSTKGNTEAFF
CDR3 DNA: TGTGCCAGCAGCTCGACCAAAGGGAACACTGAAGCTTTCTTT

D gene: .
V gene: TRBV12-3/TRBV12-4
clone size: many
J gene: TRBJ2-1
CDR3 length: 13
CDR3 protein: CASTPAAYNEQFF
CDR3 DNA: TGTGCCAGCACTCCCGCTGCCTACAATGAGCAGTTCTTC

D gene: TRBD2
V gene: TRBV7-6
clone size: .
J gene: TRBJ2-2
CDR3 length: 16
CDR3 protein: CASSLLTSGGYRELFF
CDR3 DNA: TGTGCCAGCAGCTTACTGACTAGCGGGGGGTACCGGGAGCTGTTTTTT

D gene: TRBD2
V gene: TRBV4-1
clone size: .
J gene: TRBJ2-6
CDR3 length: 19
CDR3 protein: CASSQGRKLAGSGANVLTF
CDR3 DNA: TGCGCCAGCAGCCAAGGGAGGAAGCTAGCGGGCTCTGGGGCCAACGTCCTGACTTTC

D gene: TRBD2
V gene: TRBV3-1
clone size: few
J gene: TRBJ2-1
CDR3 length: 13
CDR3 protein: CATGLAGHNEQFF
CDR3 DNA: TGTGCCACCGGACTAGCGGGTCACAATGAGCAGTTCTTC

D gene: .
V gene: TRBV4-2
clone size: .
J gene: TRBJ2-1
CDR3 length: 17
CDR3 protein: CASSQEVPRGSYNEQFF
CDR3 DNA: TGTGCCAGCAGCCAAGAAGTACCGCGTGGATCCTACAATGAGCAGTTCTTC

D gene: .
V gene: TRBV19
clone size: few
J gene: TRBJ1-2
CDR3 length: 14
CDR3 protein: CASVAQRGGYGYTF
CDR3 DNA: TGTGCCAGTGTCGCTCAGAGGGGTGGCTATGGCTACACCTTC

D gene: .
V gene: TRBV18
clone size: many
J gene: TRBJ1-3
CDR3 length: 16
CDR3 protein: CASSPSLLTAGNTIYF
CDR3 DNA: TGTGCCAGCTCACCTAGCTTGCTTACGGCTGGAAACACCATATATTTT

D gene: .
V gene: TRBV7-9
clone size: few
J gene: TRBJ1-1
CDR3 length: 16
CDR3 protein: CASSHTRAGSDTEAFF
CDR3 DNA: TGTGCCAGCAGCCACACCCGGGCGGGTTCTGACACTGAAGCTTTCTTT

D gene: TRBD1
V gene: TRBV20-1
clone size: .
J gene: TRBJ2-7
CDR3 length: 12
CDR3 protein: CSAPRTGIEQYF
CDR3 DNA: TGCAGTGCTCCCAGGACAGGGATCGAGCAGTACTTC

D gene: .
V gene: TRBV9
clone size: .
J gene: TRBJ2-3
CDR3 length: 13
CDR3 protein: CASGTPGADTQYF
CDR3 DNA: TGTGCCAGCGGGACTCCGGGGGCAGATACGCAGTATTTT

D gene: TRBD2
V gene: TRBV6-5
clone size: .
J gene: TRBJ2-1
CDR3 length: 15
CDR3 protein: CAGDYGTSGGNEQFF
CDR3 DNA: TGTGCCGGAGATTACGGGACTAGCGGGGGTAATGAGCAGTTCTTC

D gene: .
V gene: TRBV11-2
clone size: many
J gene: TRBJ1-5
CDR3 length: 15
CDR3 protein: CASSLDGGSNQPQHF
CDR3 DNA: TGTGCCAGCAGCTTGGATGGGGGATCCAATCAGCCCCAGCATTTT

D gene: .
V gene: TRBV30
clone size: few
J gene: TRBJ1-2
CDR3 length: 12
CDR3 protein: CAFTLDPSGYTF
CDR3 DNA: TGTGCCTTCACACTCGACCCTAGCGGCTACACCTTC

D gene: .
V gene: TRBV15
clone size: .
J gene: TRBJ2-4
CDR3 length: 12
CDR3 protein: CATSRDRMFQYF
CDR3 DNA: TGTGCCACCAGCAGAGATCGAATGTTTCAGTACTTC